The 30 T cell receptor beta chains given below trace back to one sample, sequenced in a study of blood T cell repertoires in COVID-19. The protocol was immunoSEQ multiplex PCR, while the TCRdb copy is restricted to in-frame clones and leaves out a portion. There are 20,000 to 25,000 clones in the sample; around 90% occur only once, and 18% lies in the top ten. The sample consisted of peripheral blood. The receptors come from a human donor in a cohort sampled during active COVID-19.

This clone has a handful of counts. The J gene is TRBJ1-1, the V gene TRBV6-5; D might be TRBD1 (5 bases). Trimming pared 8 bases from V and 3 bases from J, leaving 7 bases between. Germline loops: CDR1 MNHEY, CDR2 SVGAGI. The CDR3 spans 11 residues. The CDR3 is CASVGHTEAFF. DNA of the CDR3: TGTGCCAGCGTGGGGCACACTGAAGCTTTCTTT.

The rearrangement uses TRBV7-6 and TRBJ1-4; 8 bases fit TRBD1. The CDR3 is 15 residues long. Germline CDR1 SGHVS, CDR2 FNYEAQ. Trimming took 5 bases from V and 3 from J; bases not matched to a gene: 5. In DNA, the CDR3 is TGTGCCAGCAGCCTGGACAGGGCATCTAATGAAAAACTGTTTTTT. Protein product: CASSLDRASNEKLFF.

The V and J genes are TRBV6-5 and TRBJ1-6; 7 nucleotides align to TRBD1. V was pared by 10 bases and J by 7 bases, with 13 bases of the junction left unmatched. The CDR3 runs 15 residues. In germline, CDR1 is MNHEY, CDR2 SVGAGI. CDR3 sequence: CATGPATGENSPLHF. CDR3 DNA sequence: TGTGCCACAGGACCAGCCACAGGGGAAAATTCACCCCTCCACTTT.

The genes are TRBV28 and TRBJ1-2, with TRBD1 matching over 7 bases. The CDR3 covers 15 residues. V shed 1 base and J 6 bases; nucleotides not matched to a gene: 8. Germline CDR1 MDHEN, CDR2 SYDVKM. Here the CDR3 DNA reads TGTGCCAGCAGTTTATCGACAGGGACCTTGCATGGCTACACCTTC. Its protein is CASSLSTGTLHGYTF.

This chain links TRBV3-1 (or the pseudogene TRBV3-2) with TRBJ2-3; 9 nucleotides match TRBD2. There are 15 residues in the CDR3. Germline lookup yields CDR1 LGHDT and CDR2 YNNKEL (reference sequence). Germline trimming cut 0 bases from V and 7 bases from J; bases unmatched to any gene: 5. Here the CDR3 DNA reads TGTGCCAGCAGCCAAGAGGCGGGGGGGCTAAATACGCAGTATTTT. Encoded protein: CASSQEAGGLNTQYF.

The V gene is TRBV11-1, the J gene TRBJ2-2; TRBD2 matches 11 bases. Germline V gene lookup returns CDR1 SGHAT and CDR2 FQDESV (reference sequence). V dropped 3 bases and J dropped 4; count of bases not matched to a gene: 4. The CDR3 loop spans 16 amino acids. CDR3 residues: CASSFELAGGTGELFF. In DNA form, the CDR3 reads TGTGCCAGCAGCTTTGAGCTAGCGGGGGGCACCGGGGAGCTGTTTTTT.

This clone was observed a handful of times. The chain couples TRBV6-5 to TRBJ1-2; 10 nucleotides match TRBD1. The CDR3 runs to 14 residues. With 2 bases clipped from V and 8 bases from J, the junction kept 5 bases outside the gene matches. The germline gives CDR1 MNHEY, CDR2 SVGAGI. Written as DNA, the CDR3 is TGTGCCAGCAGTTACGGTGGGACAGGGGTCGGCTACACCTTC. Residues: CASSYGGTGVGYTF.

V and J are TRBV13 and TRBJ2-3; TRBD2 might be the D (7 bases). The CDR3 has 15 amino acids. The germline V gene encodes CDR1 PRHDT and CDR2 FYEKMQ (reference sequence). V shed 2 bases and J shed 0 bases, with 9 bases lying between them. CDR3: CASSLRGGSTDTQYF. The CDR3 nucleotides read TGTGCCAGCAGCTTAAGGGGGGGGAGCACAGATACGCAGTATTTT. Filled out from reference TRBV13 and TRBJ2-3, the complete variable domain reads AAGVIQSPRHLIKEKRETATLKCYPIPRHDTVYWYQQGPGQDPQFLISFYEKMQSDKGSIPDRFSAQQFSDYHSELNMSSLELGDSALYFCASSLRGGSTDTQYFGPGTRLTVL.

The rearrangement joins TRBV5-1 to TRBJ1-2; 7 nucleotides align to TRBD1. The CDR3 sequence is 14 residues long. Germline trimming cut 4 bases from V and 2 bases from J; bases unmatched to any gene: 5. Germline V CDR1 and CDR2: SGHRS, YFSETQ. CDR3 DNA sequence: TGCGCCAGCAGCAGGGGACAGAAGAACTATGGCTACACCTTC. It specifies CASSRGQKNYGYTF.

The CDR3 protein is CASTLDRGAYGYTF. For the CDR3, the DNA is TGTGCCAGTACCCTAGACAGGGGGGCCTATGGCTACACCTTC. The chain uses TRBV19 and TRBJ1-2; 9 nucleotides match TRBD1. Germline CDR1 LNHDA, CDR2 SQIVND (reference sequence). The CDR3 consists of 14 residues. Trimming at V came to 7 bases and at J to 4 bases, leaving 7 bases not matched to a gene.

Written as DNA, the CDR3 is TGCGCCAGCGGTGGGACAGCTTCTGGGGCCAACGTCCTGACTTTC. Amino acid sequence: CASGGTASGANVLTF. The gene calls are TRBV5-1 and TRBJ2-6, with 7 bases fitting TRBD1. This CDR3 comprises 15 residues. V dropped 7 bases and J dropped 1; count of bases not matched to a gene: 5. Germline V gene data show CDR1 as SGHRS and CDR2 as YFSETQ.

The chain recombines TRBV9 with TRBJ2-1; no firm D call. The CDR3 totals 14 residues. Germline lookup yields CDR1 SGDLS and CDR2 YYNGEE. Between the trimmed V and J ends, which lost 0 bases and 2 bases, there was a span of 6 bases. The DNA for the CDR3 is TGTGCCAGCAGCGTAGGGCGGCCCTACAATGAGCAGTTCTTC. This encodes CASSVGRPYNEQFF.

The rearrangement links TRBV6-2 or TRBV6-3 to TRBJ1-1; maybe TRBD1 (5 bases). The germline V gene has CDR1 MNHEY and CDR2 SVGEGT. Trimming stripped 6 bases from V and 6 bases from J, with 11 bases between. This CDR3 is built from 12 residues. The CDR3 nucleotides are TGTGCCAGCAGCCCTGGGGCCCCTGAAGCTTTCTTT. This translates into CASSPGAPEAFF.

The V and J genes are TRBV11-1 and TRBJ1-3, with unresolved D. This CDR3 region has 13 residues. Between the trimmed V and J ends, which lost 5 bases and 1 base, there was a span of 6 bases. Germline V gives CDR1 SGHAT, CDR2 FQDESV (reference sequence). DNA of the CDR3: TGTGCCAGCAGCCCTAGGTCTGGAAACACCATATATTTT. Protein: CASSPRSGNTIYF.

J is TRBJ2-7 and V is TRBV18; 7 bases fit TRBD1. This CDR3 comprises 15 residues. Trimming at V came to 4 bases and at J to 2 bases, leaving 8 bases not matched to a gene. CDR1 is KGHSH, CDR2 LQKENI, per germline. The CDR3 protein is CASSLDRVRTYEQYF. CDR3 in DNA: TGTGCCAGCTCACTCGACAGGGTCAGAACCTACGAGCAGTACTTC.

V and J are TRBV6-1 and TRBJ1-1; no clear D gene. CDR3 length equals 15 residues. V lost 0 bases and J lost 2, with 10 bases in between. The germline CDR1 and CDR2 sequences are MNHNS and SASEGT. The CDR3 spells CASSEALTYNTEAFF. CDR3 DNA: TGTGCCAGCAGTGAAGCGCTCACATATAACACTGAAGCTTTCTTT.

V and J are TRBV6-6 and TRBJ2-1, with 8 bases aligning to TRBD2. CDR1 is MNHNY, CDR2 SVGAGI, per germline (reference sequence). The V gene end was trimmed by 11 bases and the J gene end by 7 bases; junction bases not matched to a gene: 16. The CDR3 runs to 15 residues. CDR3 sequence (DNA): TGTGCCGCCGGGGTACAGGCGGGGGGAGGTAATGAGCAGTTCTTC. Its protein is CAAGVQAGGGNEQFF.

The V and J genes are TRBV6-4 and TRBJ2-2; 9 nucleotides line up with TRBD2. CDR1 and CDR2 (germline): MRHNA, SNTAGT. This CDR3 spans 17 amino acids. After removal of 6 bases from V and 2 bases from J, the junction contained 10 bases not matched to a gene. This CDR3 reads CASSLVGGGANTGELFF. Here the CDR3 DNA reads TGTGCCAGCAGCCTTGTTGGCGGGGGGGCAAACACCGGGGAGCTGTTTTTT.

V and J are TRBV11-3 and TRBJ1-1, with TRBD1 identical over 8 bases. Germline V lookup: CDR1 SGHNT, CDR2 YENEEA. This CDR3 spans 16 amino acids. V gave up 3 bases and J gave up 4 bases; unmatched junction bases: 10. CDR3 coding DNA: TGTGCCAGCAGCTTTTCCTCCGGACAGGGATTCACTGAAGCTTTCTTT. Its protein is CASSFSSGQGFTEAFF.

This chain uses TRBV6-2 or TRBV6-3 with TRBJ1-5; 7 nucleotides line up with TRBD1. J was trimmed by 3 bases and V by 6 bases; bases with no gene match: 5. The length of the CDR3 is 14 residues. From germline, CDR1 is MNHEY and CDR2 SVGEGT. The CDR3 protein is CASSWTGSNQPQHF. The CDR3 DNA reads TGTGCCAGCAGCTGGACAGGATCCAATCAGCCCCAGCATTTT.

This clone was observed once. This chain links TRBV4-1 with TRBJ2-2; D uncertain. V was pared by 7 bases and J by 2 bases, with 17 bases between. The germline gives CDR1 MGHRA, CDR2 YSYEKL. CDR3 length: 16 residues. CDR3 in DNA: TGCGCCAGCACCTATTCGGGTCACGGTAACACCGGGGAGCTGTTTTTT. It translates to CASTYSGHGNTGELFF.

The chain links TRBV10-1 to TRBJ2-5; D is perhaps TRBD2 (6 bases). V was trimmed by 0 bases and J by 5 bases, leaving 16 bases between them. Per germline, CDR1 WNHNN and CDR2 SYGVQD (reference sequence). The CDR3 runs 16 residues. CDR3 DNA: TGCGCCAGCAGTGAGTCCTGGGGAGGTCTGCGGGAGACCCAGTACTTC. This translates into CASSESWGGLRETQYF.

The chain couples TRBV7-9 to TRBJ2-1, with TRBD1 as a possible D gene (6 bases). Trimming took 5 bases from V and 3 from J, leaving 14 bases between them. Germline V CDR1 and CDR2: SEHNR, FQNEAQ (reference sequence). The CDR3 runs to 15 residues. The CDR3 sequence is CASSPGQLLYNEQFF. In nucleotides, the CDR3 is TGTGCCAGCAGCCCAGGACAGCTCCTCTACAATGAGCAGTTCTTC.

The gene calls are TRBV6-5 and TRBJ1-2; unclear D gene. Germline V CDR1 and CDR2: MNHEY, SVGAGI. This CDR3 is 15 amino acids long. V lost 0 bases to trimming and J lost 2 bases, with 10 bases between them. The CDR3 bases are TGTGCCAGCAGTTACTCCCTTACAGCCAACTATGGCTACACCTTC. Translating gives CASSYSLTANYGYTF.

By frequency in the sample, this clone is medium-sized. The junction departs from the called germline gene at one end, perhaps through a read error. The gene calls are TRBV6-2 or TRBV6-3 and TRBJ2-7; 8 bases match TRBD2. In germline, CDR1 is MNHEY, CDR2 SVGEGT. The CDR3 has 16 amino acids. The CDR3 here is CAGSASLAGTEGQQYF. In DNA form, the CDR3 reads TGTGCCGGCAGCGCTTCTTTAGCGGGGACCGAGGGTCAGCAGTACTTC.

CDR3 in DNA: TGTGCCAGCAAACAAGTTCTCCGGACAGGGGTTAATTCACCCCTCCACTTT. This translates into CASKQVLRTGVNSPLHF. The chain joins TRBV3-1 (or the pseudogene TRBV3-2) to TRBJ1-6, with 9 bases identical to TRBD1. V was pared by 7 bases and J by 6 bases, with 13 bases of the junction left unmatched. CDR3 length: 17 residues. Germline CDR1 LGHDT, CDR2 YNNKEL (reference sequence).

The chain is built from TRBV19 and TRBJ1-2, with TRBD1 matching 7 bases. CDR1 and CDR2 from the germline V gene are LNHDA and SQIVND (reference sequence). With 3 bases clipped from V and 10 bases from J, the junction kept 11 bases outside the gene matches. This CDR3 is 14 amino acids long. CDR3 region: CASSIGGGTEAYTF. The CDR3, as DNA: TGTGCCAGTAGTATCGGGGGGGGGACAGAGGCCTACACCTTC.

CDR3 amino acids: CAWISPGPSGVLREQFF. The DNA of the CDR3 is TGTGCCTGGATCTCCCCCGGTCCTAGCGGGGTGCTGCGGGAGCAGTTCTTC. The chain combines TRBV30 with TRBJ2-1, with 9 bases lining up with TRBD2. The V gene's germline CDR1 is GTSNPN and CDR2 SVGIG (reference sequence). The ends lost 4 bases at V and 10 bases at J; junction bases unmatched: 20. This CDR3 region has 17 residues. Supplemented by reference TRBV30 and TRBJ2-1, the full variable domain reads SQTIHQWPATLVQPVGSPLSLECTVEGTSNPNLYWYRQAAGRGLQLLFYSVGIGQISSEVPQNLSASRPQDRQFILSSKKLLLSDSGFYLCAWISPGPSGVLREQFFGPGTRLTVL.

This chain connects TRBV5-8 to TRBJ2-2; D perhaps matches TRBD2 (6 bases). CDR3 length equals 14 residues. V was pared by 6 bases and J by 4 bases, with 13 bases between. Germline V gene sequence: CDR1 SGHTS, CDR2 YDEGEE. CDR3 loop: CASIQWEVTGELFF. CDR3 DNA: TGTGCCAGCATCCAATGGGAGGTCACCGGGGAGCTGTTTTTT. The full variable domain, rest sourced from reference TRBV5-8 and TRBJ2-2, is EAGVTQSPTHLIKTRGQQATLRCSPISGHTSVYWYQQALGLGLQFLLWYDEGEERNRGNFPPRFSGRQFPNYSSELNVNALELEDSALYLCASIQWEVTGELFFGEGSRLTVL.

The CDR3 spells CASRRDIAREGYTF. Written as DNA, the CDR3 is TGTGCCAGCAGACGGGACATTGCACGTGAGGGCTACACCTTC. The chain couples TRBV6-5 to TRBJ1-2, with D perhaps matching TRBD1 (6 bases). CDR1 is MNHEY and CDR2 is SVGAGI in the germline V gene. V was cut by 6 bases and J by 8 bases, with 19 bases left in between. This CDR3 region has 14 residues.